The rows below give T cell receptor beta chains drawn from one sample of a study of a mutant IDH1 vaccine in newly diagnosed glioma. Produced via immunoSEQ multiplex PCR; TCRdb's table is partial and in-frame only. The sample lists 9,500 to 12,000 clones, around 87% occurring once. Their target antigens are unknown. The starting material was PBMCs, obtained from a glioma patient whose treatment included an IDH1 peptide vaccine. These receptors all come from a woman aged 40 to 50 with glioma. Some clones in this sample may be carry-over from other donors' samples. CDR3s include the opening cysteine and the closing phenylalanine or tryptophan. The D gene is left open where the match is weak. Part of the rows lack a size; the others show once, few, many or a class for expanded clones.

size	V	D	length	J	CDR3	DNA
-	TRBV6-4	-	11	TRBJ2-3	CASSSTDTQYF	TGTGCCAGCAGTAGCACAGATACGCAGTATTTT
-	TRBV29-1	-	11	TRBJ1-2	CSGAGIYGYTF	TGCAGTGGGGCAGGCATCTATGGCTACACCTTC
-	TRBV7-2	-	12	TRBJ2-7	CASSSSRVEQYF	TGTGCCAGCAGTTCCTCAAGGGTTGAGCAGTACTTC
-	TRBV19	TRBD1	13	TRBJ1-1	CASSIRQGAEAFF	TGTGCCAGTAGTATTCGACAGGGGGCTGAAGCTTTCTTT
once	TRBV7-2	-	12	TRBJ2-1	CASNIGWNEQFF	TGTGCCAGCAACATCGGGTGGAATGAGCAGTTCTTC
-	TRBV2	-	13	TRBJ1-5	CASRRTFDQPQHF	TGTGCCAGCAGACGGACCTTTGATCAGCCCCAGCATTTT
-	TRBV19	TRBD1	16	TRBJ1-4	CASSTDRGRIDEKLFF	TGTGCCAGTAGTACAGACAGGGGAAGGATTGATGAAAAACTGTTTTTT
-	TRBV7-9	TRBD1	16	TRBJ1-5	CASSLGGTDLNQPQHF	TGTGCCAGCAGCTTAGGAGGGACAGACCTCAATCAGCCCCAGCATTTT
-	TRBV7-9	-	12	TRBJ2-5	CASRMVGETQYF	TGTGCCAGCCGCATGGTTGGGGAGACCCAGTACTTC
-	TRBV28	-	16	TRBJ2-3	CASSFLMDSATDTQYF	TGTGCCAGCAGTTTCCTTATGGACTCCGCGACAGATACGCAGTATTTT
-	TRBV28	-	13	TRBJ1-1	CASREQGWTEAFF	TGTGCCAGCAGGGAACAGGGCTGGACTGAAGCTTTCTTT
-	TRBV5-1	TRBD1	14	TRBJ2-5	CASSFAGTGETQYF	TGCGCCAGCAGCTTCGCGGGGACAGGAGAGACCCAGTACTTC
-	TRBV19	-	14	TRBJ2-5	CASSIGLIQETQYF	TGTGCCAGTAGTATCGGTTTAATCCAAGAGACCCAGTACTTC
-	TRBV28	-	14	TRBJ1-5	CAIRGHRSGQPQHF	TGTGCCATCCGGGGTCACCGAAGCGGGCAGCCCCAGCATTTT
few	TRBV30	-	13	TRBJ1-2	CAWSVGTGYGYTF	TGTGCCTGGAGTGTAGGGACGGGCTATGGCTACACCTTC
-	TRBV11-2	-	15	TRBJ2-7	CASSKGLSIVYEQYF	TGTGCCAGCAGCAAGGGGCTATCGATCGTCTACGAGCAGTACTTC
-	TRBV18	-	16	TRBJ1-1	CASSPLSTSGDAEAFF	TGTGCCAGCTCACCATTAAGTACCTCGGGGGACGCTGAAGCTTTCTTT
once	TRBV5-1	TRBD2	17	TRBJ2-1	CASSLGSSLAGNNEQFF	TGCGCCAGCAGCTTGGGAAGTAGTCTAGCGGGTAACAATGAGCAGTTCTTC
-	TRBV28	-	12	TRBJ2-7	CAGGDSLYEQYF	TGTGCCGGCGGGGACAGCCTCTACGAGCAGTACTTC
-	TRBV2	-	12	TRBJ1-2	CASSDGNYGYTF	TGTGCCAGCAGTGACGGAAACTATGGCTACACCTTC
-	TRBV28	-	15	TRBJ2-7	CASSSPSDSSYEQYF	TGTGCCAGCAGCTCCCCTAGCGACTCCTCCTACGAGCAGTACTTC
-	TRBV5-4	TRBD2	18	TRBJ2-1	CASSLSGDYSSSYNEQFF	TGTGCCAGCAGCTTATCGGGGGACTACAGCAGCTCCTACAATGAGCAGTTCTTC
-	TRBV5-1	TRBD2	15	TRBJ2-1	CASSYGGGAYNEQFF	TGCGCCAGCAGCTATGGTGGGGGGGCCTACAATGAGCAGTTCTTC
-	TRBV30	-	11	TRBJ1-1	CGTRGDTEAFF	TGCGGGACAAGGGGGGACACTGAAGCTTTCTTT
-	TRBV6-1	TRBD1	12	TRBJ1-4	CAARGLVEKLFF	TGTGCTGCGAGGGGGCTAGTTGAAAAACTGTTTTTT
-	TRBV30	-	13	TRBJ2-1	CAWSVLWGNEQFF	TGTGCCTGGAGTGTCCTCTGGGGCAATGAGCAGTTCTTC
once	TRBV2	-	16	TRBJ2-1	CASSESGRQTYNEQFF	TGTGCCAGCAGTGAGTCGGGCAGACAAACCTACAATGAGCAGTTCTTC
-	TRBV27	TRBD1	14	TRBJ2-3	CASSDRGHTDTQYF	TGTGCCAGCAGTGACAGGGGCCACACAGATACGCAGTATTTT
-	TRBV7-2	TRBD2	18	TRBJ2-7	CASSLSEIWEGVSYEQYF	TGTGCCAGCAGCTTAAGTGAAATCTGGGAGGGCGTTTCCTACGAGCAGTACTTC
-	TRBV6-1	-	12	TRBJ2-7	CATTITGYEQYF	TGTGCCACTACCATAACGGGTTACGAGCAGTACTTC
medium-sized	TRBV9	TRBD2	14	TRBJ2-1	CASSASGRADEQFF	TGTGCCAGCAGCGCAAGCGGGAGGGCGGATGAGCAGTTCTTC
few	TRBV30	-	13	TRBJ1-4	CAWSTAPGEKLFF	TGTGCCTGGAGCACAGCCCCGGGGGAAAAACTGTTTTTT
-	TRBV5-1	-	14	TRBJ1-6	CASRQGPYNSPLHF	TGCGCCAGCAGGCAGGGTCCCTATAATTCACCCCTCCACTTT
-	TRBV16	-	14	TRBJ1-4	CASSKQAVDEKLFF	TGTGCCAGCAGCAAACAGGCGGTGGATGAAAAACTGTTTTTT
-	TRBV7-8	-	17	TRBJ1-5	CASSSFTGTGRSQPQHF	TGTGCCAGCAGCTCTTTCACCGGCACAGGGAGGAGTCAGCCCCAGCATTTT
-	TRBV7-9	-	15	TRBJ2-5	CASSAREGRGGTQYF	TGTGCCAGCAGTGCTCGTGAGGGCCGAGGGGGGACCCAGTACTTC
-	TRBV19	TRBD2	16	TRBJ2-3	CASSIATSGQTDTQYF	TGTGCCAGTAGTATCGCGACTAGCGGCCAAACAGATACGCAGTATTTT
-	TRBV30	-	14	TRBJ1-1	CAWSVQGPNTEAFF	TGTGCCTGGAGTGTACAGGGCCCGAACACTGAAGCTTTCTTT
-	TRBV2	-	16	TRBJ2-7	CASSEPDGPYDYEQYF	TGTGCCAGCAGTGAACCTGATGGGCCCTATGACTACGAGCAGTACTTC
-	TRBV15	-	14	TRBJ1-2	CATSTGPDSYGYTF	TGTGCCACCAGCACAGGACCGGACAGCTATGGCTACACCTTC
-	TRBV5-1	-	13	TRBJ2-7	CASSPQGGDEQYF	TGCGCCAGCAGCCCACAGGGGGGGGACGAGCAGTACTTC
few	TRBV23-1	-	16	TRBJ1-2	CASSQYGGRVCYGYTF	TGCGCCAGCAGTCAATACGGGGGACGGGTGTGCTATGGCTACACCTTC
-	TRBV5-1	-	15	TRBJ1-1	CASSFRPGEGTEAFF	TGCGCCAGCAGCTTCAGACCGGGGGAGGGCACTGAAGCTTTCTTT
once	TRBV6-4	-	14	TRBJ2-1	CASREQLAYGEQFF	TGTGCCAGCAGGGAGCAGTTAGCTTACGGTGAGCAGTTCTTC